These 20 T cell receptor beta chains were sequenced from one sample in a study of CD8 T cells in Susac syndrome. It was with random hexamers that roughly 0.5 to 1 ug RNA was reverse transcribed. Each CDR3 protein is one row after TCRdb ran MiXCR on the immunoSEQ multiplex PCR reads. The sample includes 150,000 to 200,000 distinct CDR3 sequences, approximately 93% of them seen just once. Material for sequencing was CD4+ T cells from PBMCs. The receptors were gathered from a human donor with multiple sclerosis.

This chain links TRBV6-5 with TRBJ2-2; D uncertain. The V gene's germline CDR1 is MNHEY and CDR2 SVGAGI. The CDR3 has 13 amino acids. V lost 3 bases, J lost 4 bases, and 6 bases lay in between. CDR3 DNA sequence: TGTGCCAGCAGTTATTTTCCCACCGGGGAGCTGTTTTTT. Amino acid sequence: CASSYFPTGELFF.

CDR3 sequence: CASSGQGADGELFF. The CDR3 DNA sequence: TGCGCCAGCAGCGGGCAGGGGGCGGACGGGGAGCTGTTTTTT. This chain joins TRBV5-1 and TRBJ2-2; 8 nucleotides match TRBD1. The germline V gene has CDR1 SGHRS and CDR2 YFSETQ. Trimming took 4 bases from V and 7 from J; bases not matched to a gene: 6. This CDR3 is 14 amino acids long.

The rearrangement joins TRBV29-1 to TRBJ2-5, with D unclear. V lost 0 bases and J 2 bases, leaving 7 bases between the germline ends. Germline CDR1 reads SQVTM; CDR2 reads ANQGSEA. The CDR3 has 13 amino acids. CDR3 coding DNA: TGCAGCGTTGAAGAGTATGTTCAAGAGACCCAGTACTTC. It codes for CSVEEYVQETQYF. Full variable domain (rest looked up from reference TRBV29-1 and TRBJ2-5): SAVISQKPSRDICQRGTSLTIQCQVDSQVTMMFWYRQQPGQSLTLIATANQGSEATYESGFVIDKFPISRPNLTFSTLTVSNMSPEDSSIYLCSVEEYVQETQYFGPGTRLLVL.

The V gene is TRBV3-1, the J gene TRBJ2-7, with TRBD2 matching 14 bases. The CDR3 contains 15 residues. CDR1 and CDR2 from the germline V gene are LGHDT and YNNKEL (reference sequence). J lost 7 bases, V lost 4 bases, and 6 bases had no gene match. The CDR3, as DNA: TGTGCCAGCAGCCTCGGGACTAGCGGGAGATTAGAGCAGTACTTC. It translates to CASSLGTSGRLEQYF.

CDR3 sequence (DNA): TGCAGCGTTGGGGTAGGCTTATATGGCTACACCTTC. Residues: CSVGVGLYGYTF. The gene calls are TRBV29-1 and TRBJ1-2; no clear D gene. Between the trimmed V and J ends, which lost 4 bases and 5 bases, there was a span of 11 bases. CDR1 is SQVTM, CDR2 ANQGSEA, per germline. The CDR3 runs to 12 residues.

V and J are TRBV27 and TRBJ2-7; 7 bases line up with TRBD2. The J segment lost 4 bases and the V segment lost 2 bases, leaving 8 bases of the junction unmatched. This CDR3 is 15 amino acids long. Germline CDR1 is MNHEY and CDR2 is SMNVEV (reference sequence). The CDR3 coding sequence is TGTGCCAGCAGTTTAATGGCGGGAGACGGGTACGAGCAGTACTTC. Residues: CASSLMAGDGYEQYF.

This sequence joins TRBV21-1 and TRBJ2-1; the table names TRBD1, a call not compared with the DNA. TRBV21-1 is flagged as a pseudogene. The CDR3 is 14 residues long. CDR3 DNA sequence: TGTGCCAGCAGCAAGGGGGGGAGAGGGTATGAGCAGTTCTTC. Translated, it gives CASSKGGRGYEQFF.

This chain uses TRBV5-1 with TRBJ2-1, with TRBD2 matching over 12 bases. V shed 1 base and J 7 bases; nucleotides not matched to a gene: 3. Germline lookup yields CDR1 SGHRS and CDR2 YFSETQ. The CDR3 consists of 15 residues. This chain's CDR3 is CASSLTLAGGNEQFF. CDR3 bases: TGCGCCAGCAGCTTGACACTAGCGGGAGGTAATGAGCAGTTCTTC.

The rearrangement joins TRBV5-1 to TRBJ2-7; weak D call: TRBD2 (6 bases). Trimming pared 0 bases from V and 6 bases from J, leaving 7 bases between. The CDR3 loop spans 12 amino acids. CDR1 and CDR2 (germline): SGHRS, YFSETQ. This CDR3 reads CASSLGRGEQYF. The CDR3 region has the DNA TGCGCCAGCAGCTTGGGGAGGGGCGAGCAGTACTTC.

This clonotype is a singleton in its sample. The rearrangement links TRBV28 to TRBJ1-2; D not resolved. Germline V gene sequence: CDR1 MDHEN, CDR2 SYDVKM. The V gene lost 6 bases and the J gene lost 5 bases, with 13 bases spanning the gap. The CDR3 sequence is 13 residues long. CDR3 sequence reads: CASSATQAYGYTF. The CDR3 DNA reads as TGTGCCAGCAGCGCCACTCAGGCATATGGCTACACCTTC.

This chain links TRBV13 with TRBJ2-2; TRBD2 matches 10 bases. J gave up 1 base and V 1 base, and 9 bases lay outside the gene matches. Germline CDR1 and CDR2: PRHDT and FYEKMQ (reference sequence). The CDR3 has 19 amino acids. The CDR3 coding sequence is TGTGCCAGCAGCTTAGAAAACCGACTAGCGGGTCTGAACACCGGGGAGCTGTTTTTT. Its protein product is CASSLENRLAGLNTGELFF.

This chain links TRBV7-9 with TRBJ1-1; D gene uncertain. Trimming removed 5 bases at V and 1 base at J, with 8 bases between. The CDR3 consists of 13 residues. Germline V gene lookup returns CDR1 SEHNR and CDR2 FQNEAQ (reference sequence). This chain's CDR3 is CASSTIQNTEAFF. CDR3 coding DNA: TGTGCCAGCAGCACGATACAGAACACTGAAGCTTTCTTT.

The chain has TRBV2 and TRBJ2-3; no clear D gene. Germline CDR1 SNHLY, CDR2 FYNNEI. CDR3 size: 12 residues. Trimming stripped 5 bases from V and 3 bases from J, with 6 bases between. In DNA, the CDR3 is TGTGCCAGCAGTCCCAAAACAGATACGCAGTATTTT. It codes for CASSPKTDTQYF.

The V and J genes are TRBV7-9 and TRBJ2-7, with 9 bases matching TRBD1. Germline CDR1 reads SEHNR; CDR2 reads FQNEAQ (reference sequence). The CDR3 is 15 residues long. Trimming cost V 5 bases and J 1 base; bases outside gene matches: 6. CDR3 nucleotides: TGTGCCAGCAGCCCACAGGGGGCGATGTCCTACGAGCAGTACTTC. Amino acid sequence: CASSPQGAMSYEQYF.

The CDR3, as DNA: TGCGCCAGCAGCCAAGATTCACTCACAGATACGCAGTATTTT. Its translation is CASSQDSLTDTQYF. This chain links TRBV4-3 with TRBJ2-3; no clear D. There are 14 residues in the CDR3. The V and J ends lost 0 bases and 2 bases respectively, with 6 bases between them. Germline values: CDR1 LGHNA, CDR2 YSLEER.

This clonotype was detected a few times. The CDR3 reads CASSIAGGTGELFF. In DNA, the CDR3 is TGTGCCAGTAGTATAGCGGGAGGTACCGGGGAGCTGTTTTTT. V and J are TRBV19 and TRBJ2-2, with 7 bases that match TRBD2. The V gene end was trimmed by 1 base and the J gene end by 5 bases; junction bases not matched to a gene: 1. Germline V CDR1 and CDR2: LNHDA, SQIVND (reference sequence). This CDR3 is 14 amino acids long.

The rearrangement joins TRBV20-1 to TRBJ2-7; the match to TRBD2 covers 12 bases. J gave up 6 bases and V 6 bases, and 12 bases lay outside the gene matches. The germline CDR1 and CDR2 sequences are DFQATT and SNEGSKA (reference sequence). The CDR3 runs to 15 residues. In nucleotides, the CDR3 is TGCAGTGCCCTTACTAGCGGGAGGACCTTGGGCGAGCAGTACTTC. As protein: CSALTSGRTLGEQYF.

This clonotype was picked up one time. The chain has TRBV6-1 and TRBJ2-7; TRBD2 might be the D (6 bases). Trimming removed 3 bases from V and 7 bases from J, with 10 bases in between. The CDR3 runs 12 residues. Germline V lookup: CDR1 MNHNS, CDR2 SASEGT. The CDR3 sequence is CASSDMAGEQYF. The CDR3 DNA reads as TGTGCCAGCAGTGACATGGCGGGAGAGCAGTACTTC.

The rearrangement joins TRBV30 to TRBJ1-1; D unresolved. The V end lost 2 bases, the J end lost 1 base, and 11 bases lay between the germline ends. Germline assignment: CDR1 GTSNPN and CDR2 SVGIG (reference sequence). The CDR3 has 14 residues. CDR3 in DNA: TGTGCCTGGAGTCCCTCGGCAGGGAACACTGAAGCTTTCTTT. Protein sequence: CAWSPSAGNTEAFF.

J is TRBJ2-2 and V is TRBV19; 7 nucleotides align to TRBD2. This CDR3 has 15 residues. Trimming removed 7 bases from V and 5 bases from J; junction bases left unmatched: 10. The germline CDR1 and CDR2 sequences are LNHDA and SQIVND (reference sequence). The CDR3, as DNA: TGTGCCAGTAACCCGCGACTAGCTCGTACCGGGGAGCTGTTTTTT. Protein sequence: CASNPRLARTGELFF.